This T cell receptor beta chain appears in the sequencing data of a study of post-analysis software for immune sequencing data. About the research overall: Disease trajectories encompassed relapsing-remitting, secondary progressive and progressive-relapsing multiple sclerosis.

The sample holds many counts of this clonotype. Antigen specificity is unknown. From germline, CDR1 is DFQATT and CDR2 SNEGSKA (reference sequence). V was shortened by 6 bases and J by 4 bases, with 16 bases between the two germline ends. The CDR3 has 14 amino acids. The study's findings and limits: Five TRBV segments, including TRBV5-6, TRBV5-1 and TRBV20-1, were more frequent in patients than controls. Normalized Chao1 diversity was significantly lower in multiple sclerosis patients than in controls. Samples made in the same batch grouped tightly together by F measure.

TCR beta libraries were prepared from cDNA with unique molecular identifiers. From around 0.96 to 9.9 million T cells, 550,000 or so cDNA molecules were obtained. TCRdb re-analysed the PCR reads in MiXCR, keeping a single row per CDR3 protein. The sample carries around 260,000 distinct CDR3 sequences, 35% to 45% recorded once. This rearrangement joins TRBV20-1 to TRBJ2-1; maybe TRBD2 (5 bases). The receptor was derived from a girl aged 5 to 17 with multiple sclerosis. The sample taken for sequencing was blood. Here the CDR3 DNA reads TGCAGTGCCAAGAGAGGGCAGTCTTACAATGAGCAGTTCTTC. Protein: CSAKRGQSYNEQFF.